The sequence of this TCR beta chain was determined in a study of PD-1 blockade in classical Hodgkin lymphoma. Study at large: With a 2-week interval, patients received intravenous nivolumab at 3 mg/kg. General study points: A significant rise in TCR diversity was seen by C4D1 for CD4+ cells but not for CD8+ cells. The baseline diversity of complete responders showed similarity to that of newly diagnosed patients. TCR diversity at baseline was reported to be reduced in newly diagnosed patients relative to healthy donors.

The germline V gene has CDR1 LGHNT and CDR2 FRNRAP. The CDR3 length is 14 residues. Between the trimmed V and J ends, which lost 0 bases and 4 bases, there was a span of 7 bases. The patients all showed relapse after autologous stem cell transplantation, while their brentuximab vedotin exposure varied. Sequenced by immunoSEQ multiplex PCR; TCRdb stores in-frame clones only, minus some. The sample has about 15,000 clones, about 82% seen once. For this clone: Its antigen is currently unknown.

This specimen consisted of peripheral blood mononuclear cells (PBMCs), obtained at baseline. This clonotype was sampled from a human donor with classical Hodgkin lymphoma. The V gene is TRBV12-5, the J gene TRBJ2-1; D is uncertain. The CDR3 DNA sequence: TGTGCTAGTGGTTTGGTCCAACTATACAATGAGCAGTTCTTC. It is translated as CASGLVQLYNEQFF.